This T cell receptor (beta chain) emerged from a study of shared clonotypes between healthy human individuals. Sequencing was performed with immunoSEQ multiplex PCR; in TCRdb, only in-frame clones are kept and a portion is missing. This sample has approximately 1.5 million clones, with approximately 98.5% found just once. The specimen was naive CD4+ T cells sorted from blood. Specified subset: CD45RA+ positively selected. The clonotype was recovered from a young man in good health.

CDR3 nucleotides: TGCGCCAGCAGCTTTAGCGCTAGCGGGAGCCTAATCGGGGCAGATACGCAGTATTTT. Its translation is CASSFSASGSLIGADTQYF. This chain links TRBV5-1 with TRBJ2-3; TRBD2 matches 10 bases. The CDR3 is 19 amino acids. V dropped 2 bases and J dropped 4; count of bases not matched to a gene: 16. Germline V gives CDR1 SGHRS, CDR2 YFSETQ.